This TCR beta chain came from a study of CD8 T cells in ankylosing spondylitis (TCRdb year 2017). Regarding the research as a whole: To find TCR variants linked to disease, the study profiled T cell receptor beta repertoires in ankylosing spondylitis patients and healthy donors. Peripheral blood was sampled, and synovial fluid was additionally collected from ankylosing spondylitis patients. The whole study cohort included over a hundred healthy donors and 20 to 25 ankylosing spondylitis patients. Study-wide findings and limitations: The disease-linked clones had a CD8+ phenotype and were found at relatively low frequencies in peripheral blood. Some motif variants had previously been reported in the synovial fluid and blood of reactive arthritis patients, which suggests shared mechanisms of disease initiation. The disease-linked clones were reported as significantly enriched in matched synovial fluid samples from ankylosing spondylitis patients. A TCR beta motif of fewer than 10 highly homologous amino acid variants appeared characteristic of blood from ankylosing spondylitis patients.

Sequencing instrument: Illumina HiSeq 2500. Quantitative 5'-RACE with molecular barcodes was used to prepare TCR beta libraries. From the authors' description of their analysis: A new computational method based on a probabilistic model of VDJ rearrangement was used to identify disease-linked TCR variants. The public sequencing data were trimmed at Q25 with fastp and processed into clonotypes with MiXCR by TCRdb, which kept only in-frame beta chains. Entries are consolidated by CDR3 protein sequence, retaining the most common genes and DNA. The V and J calls come from TCRdb's annotation, not from the publication. This sample gives roughly 130,000 distinct CDR3 sequences in total; 7% to 9% of them show up just once. Of the sample, less than 7.5% is held by the ten largest clones. Trimming leaves V shorter by 3 bases and J shorter by 0 bases, with the junction holding 15 bases beyond the gene matches. Including cysteine and phenylalanine, the CDR3 has 20 amino acids. Only the CDR3 DNA is retained, 60 bases long and in frame from the first base. CDR1 SGHRS and CDR2 YFSETQ are derived from the germline V gene.

In the case of this clonotype: The target of this receptor is not known. Qualities for individual bases were not recorded, and no much larger clone is one base off.

Synovial fluid samples were matched to blood samples from the same ankylosing spondylitis patients. This TCR derives from a male donor with ankylosing spondylitis. Sequenced material: synovial fluid, either unsorted or a sorted T cell fraction (not recorded which). The sequence links TRBV5-1 to TRBJ2-1; 10 middle bases align to TRBD2. The sequence in DNA is TGCGCCAGCAGCTGGCGGGCTAGCGGGAGAAGCACAATCTCCTACAATGAGCAGTTCTTC. It specifies CASSWRASGRSTISYNEQFF.